The clone carrying this TCR beta chain was seen once. This sample includes further DNA sequences coding for the same CDR3. The assay was immunoSEQ multiplex PCR, and TCRdb's table has in-frame clones only and misses some. The sample contains over 100,000 clones, 90% of which appear only once. This sample is part of a study of control samples from healthy donors and cancer patients. The V gene end was trimmed by 9 bases and the J gene end by 4 bases; junction bases not matched to a gene: 3. The CDR3 is made up of 12 amino acids. Germline loops: CDR1 LNHDA, CDR2 SQIVND (reference sequence). The receptor was derived from a human donor in good health. The donor label of this sample is uncertain. This chain uses TRBV19 with TRBJ2-7; 10 bases are shared with TRBD1. The sequencing sample was made of blood. The CDR3 DNA reads as TGTGCCAGCTCGGACAGGGGGTACGAGCAGTACTTC. The encoded protein is CASSDRGYEQYF.